These 16 T cell receptor beta chains share one sample of origin, sequenced in a study of T cell changes during pregnancy in multiple sclerosis. TCRdb keeps only in-frame clones here, not all; method: immunoSEQ multiplex PCR. The sample contains fewer than 150,000 clones, about 96% of which appear only once. The sample consisted of peripheral blood, taken after pregnancy. These receptors all stem from a female donor with multiple sclerosis, enrolled in a pregnancy study.

The V call is TRBV25-1, the J call TRBJ2-5; no definite D call. Germline V gives CDR1 MGHDK, CDR2 SYGVNS. This CDR3 has 13 residues. V lost 1 base and J 3 bases, leaving 6 bases between the germline ends. CDR3 region: CASSEWAEETQYF. The CDR3 bases are TGTGCCAGCAGTGAATGGGCTGAAGAGACCCAGTACTTC. Together with reference TRBV25-1 and TRBJ2-5, the CDR3 gives the full variable domain: EADIYQTPRYLVIGTGKKITLECSQTMGHDKMYWYQQDPGMELHLIHYSYGVNSTEKGDLSSESTVSRIRTEHFPLTLESARPSHTSQYLCASSEWAEETQYFGPGTRLLVL.

V usage is TRBV5-1 and J usage is TRBJ2-7; D is possibly TRBD1 (6 bases). The CDR3 has 13 residues. CDR1 and CDR2 from the germline V gene are SGHRS and YFSETQ. V lost 2 bases to trimming and J lost 1 base, with 7 bases between them. Written as DNA, the CDR3 is TGCGCCAGCAGCTTAACAGGGTCCTACGAGCAGTACTTC. Its translation: CASSLTGSYEQYF.

The J gene is TRBJ1-1, the V gene TRBV7-8, with D possibly TRBD1 on 6 matching bases. CDR1 and CDR2 from the germline V gene are SGHVS and FQNEAQ. V lost 4 bases, J lost 6 bases, and 18 bases lay in between. This CDR3 is 15 amino acids long. The CDR3 spells CASSSRPRQAAEAFF. CDR3 DNA: TGTGCCAGCAGCTCCCGTCCCCGACAGGCCGCTGAAGCTTTCTTT.

J is TRBJ2-7 and V is TRBV19; TRBD1 might be the D (6 bases). The CDR3 spans 16 residues. V gave up 0 bases and J gave up 2 bases, with 14 bases separating them. In germline, CDR1 is LNHDA, CDR2 SQIVND (reference sequence). CDR3: CASSIDPTGLAYEQYF. CDR3 nucleotide sequence: TGTGCCAGTAGTATAGATCCGACAGGTCTTGCCTACGAGCAGTACTTC.

This clone has just one count. The DNA of the CDR3 is TGCGCCAGCAGCCAAGGACTAGCGGGAGAGGAGACCCAGTACTTC. The encoded protein is CASSQGLAGEETQYF. The V gene is TRBV4-1, the J gene TRBJ2-5; 12 positions match TRBD2. Germline-derived CDR1 and CDR2 are MGHRA and YSYEKL. J was trimmed by 5 bases and V by 1 base; bases with no gene match: 2. The CDR3 is 15 residues long.

This clone was recorded only once. The chain uses TRBV9 and TRBJ2-1, with unresolved D. The CDR3 is made up of 10 amino acids. Trimming left V 3 bases short and J 10 bases short, with 5 bases between. The germline V gene encodes CDR1 SGDLS and CDR2 YYNGEE. CDR3 coding DNA: TGTGCCAGCAGCGGGGCGGAGCAGTTCTTC. This encodes CASSGAEQFF.

CDR3 residues: CASSLEGGAYEQYF. In nucleotides, the CDR3 is TGCGCCAGCAGCTTGGAAGGCGGTGCCTACGAGCAGTACTTC. The chain uses TRBV5-1 and TRBJ2-7, with unresolved D. CDR3 length equals 14 residues. Trimming removed 0 bases at V and 2 bases at J, with 9 bases between. Germline-derived CDR1 and CDR2 are SGHRS and YFSETQ.

The V call is TRBV2, the J call TRBJ1-5; 9 positions agree with TRBD1. The CDR3 contains 15 residues. J gave up 6 bases and V 7 bases, and 10 bases lay outside the gene matches. CDR1 and CDR2 from the germline V gene are SNHLY and FYNNEI. CDR3 protein: CASNYGTGSGQPQHF. The CDR3 DNA sequence: TGTGCCAGCAACTACGGGACAGGGAGCGGTCAGCCCCAGCATTTT.

The chain carries TRBV7-9 and TRBJ1-4, with TRBD1 matching over 10 bases. CDR3 length equals 17 residues. The germline CDR1 and CDR2 sequences are SEHNR and FQNEAQ (reference sequence). V lost 2 bases, J lost 8 bases, and 11 bases stayed unmatched. CDR3 sequence: CASSLTDRGNRGEKLFF. For the CDR3, the DNA is TGTGCCAGCAGCTTAACGGACAGGGGGAACCGTGGGGAAAAACTGTTTTTT.

The V and J genes are TRBV7-9 and TRBJ2-4; TRBD2 aligns across 11 bases. This CDR3 has 16 amino acids. Germline loops: CDR1 SEHNR, CDR2 FQNEAQ (reference sequence). The ends lost 4 bases at V and 8 bases at J; junction bases unmatched: 10. The CDR3 region is CASSSRSGRAGDIQYF. The DNA of the CDR3 is TGTGCCAGCAGCTCGCGTAGCGGGAGGGCCGGGGACATTCAGTACTTC.

This chain uses TRBV11-1 with TRBJ2-1; D perhaps matches TRBD1 (7 bases). V gave up 5 bases and J gave up 6 bases, with 14 bases separating them. The CDR3 is 14 residues long. In germline, CDR1 is SGHAT, CDR2 FQDESV (reference sequence). CDR3 amino acids: CASSAGQSFNEQFF. Here the CDR3 DNA reads TGTGCCAGCAGCGCGGGACAGTCTTTCAATGAGCAGTTCTTC.

The chain uses TRBV5-5 and TRBJ1-5, with D perhaps TRBD1 (5 bases). The CDR3 consists of 15 residues. The V gene lost 3 bases and the J gene lost 2 bases, with 12 bases spanning the gap. CDR1 is SGHKS, CDR2 YYEKEE, per germline (reference sequence). This CDR3 reads CASSYVGGGNQPQHF. The CDR3 DNA follows: TGTGCCAGCAGCTACGTGGGGGGGGGCAATCAGCCCCAGCATTTT.

This clone was seen once. This chain joins TRBV28 and TRBJ2-1, with D possibly matching TRBD2 (5 bases). This CDR3 is built from 13 residues. V was cut by 3 bases and J by 6 bases, with 9 bases left in between. The germline CDR1 and CDR2 sequences are MDHEN and SYDVKM. This CDR3 is CASSFGVGNEQFF. In DNA, the CDR3 is TGTGCCAGCAGTTTCGGGGTTGGCAATGAGCAGTTCTTC.

This sequence joins TRBV5-1 and TRBJ2-1; TRBD1 matches at 9 bases. V dropped 4 bases and J dropped 4; count of bases not matched to a gene: 9. From germline, CDR1 is SGHRS and CDR2 YFSETQ. This CDR3 contains 16 residues. This CDR3 reads CASSPLRDRVYNEQFF. The CDR3 DNA reads as TGCGCCAGCAGCCCTCTCCGGGACAGGGTGTACAATGAGCAGTTCTTC.

The V gene is TRBV5-8, the J gene TRBJ2-6, with TRBD2 matching 7 bases. The J segment lost 0 bases and the V segment lost 7 bases, leaving 10 bases of the junction unmatched. Germline V gene lookup returns CDR1 SGHTS and CDR2 YDEGEE. The length of the CDR3 is 17 residues. The CDR3 region has the DNA TGTGCCAGCCACTACTGGCGGGGGAGCTCTGGGGCCAACGTCCTGACTTTC. It is translated as CASHYWRGSSGANVLTF.

The V call is TRBV2, the J call TRBJ2-3, with 13 nucleotides matching TRBD2. The CDR3 has 14 residues. After removal of 8 bases from V and 6 bases from J, the junction contained 5 bases not matched to a gene. Germline V CDR1 and CDR2: SNHLY, FYNNEI. CDR3 loop: CASLVLAGGDTQYF. Written as DNA, the CDR3 is TGTGCCAGCCTAGTACTAGCGGGAGGGGATACGCAGTATTTT.